These T cell receptor beta chains were read from a single sample in a study of T cells in Graves' hyperthyroidism and ophthalmopathy. TCRdb passed the multiplex PCR reads through MiXCR, listing each CDR3 protein once. The sample records hundreds of thousands of distinct CDR3 sequences, about a sixth being singletons. Sequenced material: blood. The receptors here all came from a young woman with Graves' hyperthyroidism. Each CDR3 is given with its conserved first and last residue. Each record gives: clone size, D gene, V gene, J gene, CDR3 length, CDR3 DNA, CDR3 protein. The D gene is left open where the match is weak. Clone size is stated in some rows and not others, as once, few, many or a class when expanded.

few	.	TRBV6-6	TRBJ2-1	15	TGTGCCAGCAGTTACTCTGAATTCTACGGAGGTGAGCAGTTCTTC	CASSYSEFYGGEQFF
many	.	TRBV5-1	TRBJ1-5	16	TGCGCCAGCAGCCCCGGATGGGACTTGGACAATCAGCCCCAGCATTTT	CASSPGWDLDNQPQHF
many	.	TRBV7-6	TRBJ1-1	14	TGTGCCAGCAGCTTGGGGGGTCCGAACACTGAAGCTTTCTTT	CASSLGGPNTEAFF
.	.	TRBV6-2/TRBV6-3	TRBJ2-7	15	TGTGCCAGCAGCCAGGGCGGGAAGTATCCCTACGAGCAGTACTTC	CASSQGGKYPYEQYF
many	.	TRBV29-1	TRBJ1-1	14	TGCAGCGTTGCTCCCTTCTATATGAACACTGAAGCTTTCTTT	CSVAPFYMNTEAFF
.	.	TRBV7-3	TRBJ2-2	14	TGTGCCAGCAGCCCCTCCTCGGCAACCGGGGAGCTGTTTTTT	CASSPSSATGELFF
many	TRBD1	TRBV20-1	TRBJ2-7	15	TGCAGTGCTGCCGACAGGGCCTCAGGCGCCTACGAGCAGTACTTC	CSAADRASGAYEQYF
.	.	TRBV6-5	TRBJ2-1	15	TGTGCCAGCAGTTACTCTCGGCACCATGATATGGAGCAGTTCTTC	CASSYSRHHDMEQFF
many	.	TRBV20-1	TRBJ2-7	13	TGCAGTGCTAGGGACTCTCACCTCTACGAGCAGTACTTC	CSARDSHLYEQYF
.	TRBD2	TRBV9	TRBJ2-3	18	TGTGCCAGCAGCCGTAGTGGACTAGCGGGAGTTCTTACAGATACGCAGTATTTT	CASSRSGLAGVLTDTQYF
few	TRBD2	TRBV20-1	TRBJ2-1	16	TGCAGTGCCTACCCAGGGTTTGCGGGAGGGCCTGGTGAGCAGTTCTTC	CSAYPGFAGGPGEQFF
many	TRBD2	TRBV18	TRBJ2-1	18	TGTGCCAGCTCTACAGAGATCCTTACTAGCGGGAGCATCAATGAGCAGTTCTTC	CASSTEILTSGSINEQFF
many	TRBD1	TRBV20-1	TRBJ1-1	18	TGCAGTGCTAGACTCATCCTAGGGACAGGGGGCTCACGCACTGAAGCTTTCTTT	CSARLILGTGGSRTEAFF
.	.	TRBV7-6	TRBJ2-1	14	TGTGCCAGCAGCTCTAATGTTGTAAACAATGAGCAGTTCTTC	CASSSNVVNNEQFF
.	.	TRBV11-2	TRBJ2-1	12	TGTGCCAGCAGCTTAGATTCGCTCCGTGCGTTCTTC	CASSLDSLRAFF
many	.	TRBV27	TRBJ1-4	14	TGTGCCAGCAGTTTATCGTACCAGTATGAAAAACTGTTTTTT	CASSLSYQYEKLFF
many	.	TRBV14	TRBJ2-1	13	TGTGCCAGCACGAAAGACCGATACAATGAGCAGTTCTTC	CASTKDRYNEQFF
many	TRBD2	TRBV7-2	TRBJ2-5	16	TGTGCCAGCAGCTTAGTTTTTGCGGGGGGGGGGGAGACCCAGTACTTC	CASSLVFAGGGETQYF
many	.	TRBV18	TRBJ2-5	10	TGTGCCAGCTCACCCAGGGACCAGTACTTC	CASSPRDQYF
.	TRBD2	TRBV28	TRBJ2-1	18	TGTGCCAGCAGCGATTCGAAGGTAGCGGGATGGGGTGGGAATGAGCAGTTCTTC	CASSDSKVAGWGGNEQFF
few	.	TRBV20-1	TRBJ1-5	14	TGCAGTGGATCCATCAGGGTAGGGGATCAGCCCCAGCATTTT	CSGSIRVGDQPQHF
many	.	TRBV7-6	TRBJ2-1	15	TGTGCCAGCAGCCACAGGGACTCTAGCCTCAATGAGCAGTTCTTC	CASSHRDSSLNEQFF
many	.	TRBV28	TRBJ1-6	13	TGTGCCAGCAGGGGGACAAGCCTCCCTTTCCTCCACTTT	CASRGTSLPFLHF
.	.	TRBV19	TRBJ2-6	15	TGTGCCAGTAGTTACCGTAACTCTGGGGCCAACGTCCTGACTTTC	CASSYRNSGANVLTF
many	TRBD1	TRBV2	TRBJ2-1	14	TGTGCCAGGGCTTGGAAACAGGGGTACTATGAGCAGTTCTTC	CARAWKQGYYEQFF
many	TRBD2	TRBV7-2	TRBJ2-3	18	TGTGCCAGCAGCTTAGAGGGACTAGCGGGGGCCTACACAGATACGCAGTATTTT	CASSLEGLAGAYTDTQYF
many	.	TRBV7-2	TRBJ1-1	12	TGTGCCAGCAAAAACACAGGGAAACGAGCTTTCTTT	CASKNTGKRAFF
few	.	TRBV20-1	TRBJ1-5	14	TGCAGTGCTTCAGGGGCAGTTAGCAATCAGCCCCAGCATTTT	CSASGAVSNQPQHF
many	TRBD2	TRBV7-2	TRBJ2-2	16	TGTGCCAGCAGCTTAGAGGGCGGGGGGCCCGTCGGGGAGCTGTTTTTT	CASSLEGGGPVGELFF
few	.	TRBV7-2	TRBJ2-6	17	TGTGCCAGCAGCTTAGCGCTGGCAGCCTCTGGGGCCAACGTCCTGACTTTC	CASSLALAASGANVLTF